The rows below give T cell receptor beta chains drawn from one sample of a study of monozygotic twins with inflammatory bowel disease. TCRdb re-called the 5' RACE reads, yielding one record per CDR3 amino acid sequence without DNA. The sample has about 93,000 distinct CDR3 sequences. Sequencing input: blood. The source is a human donor with ulcerative colitis or Crohn's disease, or a healthy co-twin of an affected twin (not recorded which). Each CDR3 is given with its conserved first and last residue.

v_call	j_call	cdr3_aa
TRBV7-8	TRBJ2-7	CASSFGDSSYEQYF
TRBV19	TRBJ1-5	CASSIDRPNQPQHF
TRBV9	TRBJ2-1	CASSPKRGVPYNEQFF
TRBV5-1	TRBJ1-1	CASQQGSATNTEAFF
TRBV11-3	TRBJ2-1	CASSLVAMGEQFF
TRBV5-5	TRBJ2-7	CASSPVPGAQTGYEQYF
TRBV6-6	TRBJ2-5	CASSYSGTQYF
TRBV5-5	TRBJ1-4	CASSFGDSEKLFF
TRBV5-5	TRBJ1-2	CGSSLERQPNYGYTF
TRBV5-4	TRBJ1-1	CASISLDGVNTEAFF
TRBV7-9	TRBJ2-1	CASSPRDRSNEQFF
TRBV10-3	TRBJ2-3	CAISERVRTDTQYF
TRBV24-1	TRBJ1-2	CATSEPGGYDGYTF
TRBV7-7	TRBJ2-2	CASSYTPGQGSGELFF
TRBV20-1	TRBJ2-1	CSARTRGSYNEQFF
TRBV3-1	TRBJ1-3	CASTPAGDGNTIYF
TRBV19	TRBJ2-1	CASSTTRNEQFF
TRBV3-1	TRBJ1-3	CASSHLTANSGNTIYF
TRBV11-3	TRBJ2-2	CASSLGGTTGELFF
TRBV5-3	TRBJ2-1	CARSLDRSAGEQFF
TRBV11-2	TRBJ1-1	CASSLSPTGNTEAFF
TRBV7-9	TRBJ1-4	CASSTRNGSARGQLFF
TRBV6-1	TRBJ2-7	CASSPSNGGAFYEQYF
TRBV7-9	TRBJ1-2	CASSPTGEDNGYTF
TRBV7-2	TRBJ1-1	CASSSSEGTEAFF
TRBV5-1	TRBJ1-6	CASSFKGNDSPLHF
TRBV6-5	TRBJ1-2	CASSRGQFYGYTF
TRBV6-1	TRBJ2-7	CASRVDRGRVGEQYF